Listed below are T cell receptor beta chains from one sample, sequenced in a study of human T cells and chemical hapten exposure. Each CDR3 protein is one row after TCRdb ran MiXCR on the RACE reads. The data contain about 190,000 distinct CDR3 sequences, 20% to 25% of them seen just once; the ten biggest clones take up roughly 2.5%. This specimen was whole blood, taken in connection with sensitization to the hapten diphenylcyclopropenone (DPC). Receptors originate from a woman in her thirties or forties with alopecia areata. Some clones in this sample may be carry-over from other donors' samples. CDR3s include the opening cysteine and the closing phenylalanine or tryptophan. The D gene is left open where the match is weak. A clone size is listed for some rows: how often the clone was seen (once, few, many), or a class if it is expanded.

clone_size	j_call	d_call	v_call	cdr3_aa	cdr3_nt
few	TRBJ2-7	TRBD1	TRBV6-2/TRBV6-3	CASSRTGKAYEQYF	TGTGCCAGCAGTCGGACAGGGAAGGCCTACGAGCAGTACTTC
-	TRBJ2-7	-	TRBV4-1	CASSPRGAGDPYEQYF	TGCGCCAGCAGCCCCCGAGGGGCAGGGGATCCCTACGAGCAGTACTTC
many	TRBJ2-1	-	TRBV6-5	CASGQGFNEQFF	TGTGCCAGCGGTCAGGGTTTCAATGAGCAGTTCTTC
-	TRBJ2-2	TRBD1	TRBV6-6	CASSYSGTGGSGELFF	TGTGCCAGCAGTTACTCGGGGACAGGGGGGTCCGGGGAGCTGTTTTTT
many	TRBJ2-5	-	TRBV3-2	CASSQESVPGTQYF	TGTGCCAGCAGCCAAGAATCCGTACCGGGTACCCAGTACTTC
-	TRBJ2-1	TRBD2	TRBV4-3	CASSQAREGRDEQFF	TGCGCCAGCAGCCAAGCGCGGGAGGGTAGGGATGAGCAGTTCTTC
few	TRBJ2-1	-	TRBV20-1	CSALVGSYNEQFF	TGCAGTGCCCTTGTAGGGTCCTACAATGAGCAGTTCTTC
many	TRBJ2-1	-	TRBV5-1	CASSLSGFHEQFF	TGCGCCAGCAGCTTGTCAGGGTTCCATGAGCAGTTCTTC
-	TRBJ2-1	-	TRBV7-3	CASSYPLSGSSYNEQFF	TGTGCCAGCAGCTACCCCCTTTCCGGGAGCTCCTACAATGAGCAGTTCTTC
few	TRBJ2-6	TRBD1	TRBV7-8	CASSVGLPGQGARGANVLTF	TGTGCCAGCAGCGTCGGCCTTCCGGGACAGGGGGCGCGTGGGGCCAACGTCCTGACTTTC
few	TRBJ1-4	TRBD1	TRBV7-8	CASSLETGGYEKLFF	TGTGCCAGCAGCTTAGAGACAGGGGGCTACGAAAAACTGTTTTTT
-	TRBJ1-1	TRBD1	TRBV4-2	CASSQWQGGTEAFF	TGTGCCAGCAGCCAGTGGCAGGGGGGCACTGAAGCTTTCTTT
-	TRBJ2-1	TRBD2	TRBV27	CASSSMTSRMINEQFF	TGTGCCAGCAGTTCCATGACTAGCCGGATGATCAATGAGCAGTTCTTC
-	TRBJ2-1	-	TRBV11-3	CASSPERSDYNEQFF	TGTGCCAGCAGCCCCGAACGTTCCGACTACAATGAGCAGTTCTTC
few	TRBJ2-7	-	TRBV20-1	CSVSGTFSEQYF	TGCAGTGTAAGCGGGACATTTTCTGAGCAGTACTTC
-	TRBJ1-1	-	TRBV4-1	CASSQETAEPSPYEAFF	TGCGCCAGCAGCCAAGAAACGGCAGAACCGTCTCCGTATGAAGCTTTCTTT
-	TRBJ2-1	-	TRBV29-1	CSVEDSGVSYNEQFF	TGCAGCGTTGAAGATTCCGGGGTGTCCTACAATGAGCAGTTCTTC
-	TRBJ1-6	-	TRBV6-2/TRBV6-3	CASSYGTDNSPLHF	TGTGCCAGCAGTTATGGGACCGATAATTCACCCCTCCACTTT
few	TRBJ2-4	-	TRBV27	CASSPQGTNIQYF	TGTGCCAGCAGTCCCCAGGGGACAAACATTCAGTACTTC
-	TRBJ2-2	TRBD1	TRBV7-3	CASRSTGGNTGELFF	TGTGCCAGCAGGTCGACAGGGGGGAACACCGGGGAGCTGTTTTTT
-	TRBJ2-7	-	TRBV20-1	CSARDPLGFFGQYF	TGCAGTGCTAGAGATCCACTAGGGTTTTTTGGGCAGTACTTC
many	TRBJ1-2	-	TRBV20-1	CGTQADYGYTF	TGCGGGACCCAGGCGGACTATGGCTACACCTTC
-	TRBJ2-3	TRBD2	TRBV6-2/TRBV6-3	CASTRAGADTQYF	TGTGCCAGCACTAGAGCGGGAGCAGATACGCAGTATTTT
-	TRBJ1-3	TRBD1	TRBV28	CANQTGGAENTIYF	TGTGCCAACCAAACAGGGGGCGCAGAAAACACCATATATTTT
-	TRBJ1-2	-	TRBV25-1	CASSTAGTYYGYTF	TGTGCCAGCAGTACTGCCGGGACTTATTATGGCTACACCTTC
-	TRBJ2-1	TRBD2	TRBV7-3	CASSPSGRANEQFF	TGTGCCAGCAGCCCTAGCGGGAGGGCCAATGAGCAGTTCTTC
few	TRBJ1-2	TRBD1	TRBV9	CADRGTYGYTF	TGTGCCGACAGGGGTACCTATGGCTACACCTTC
once	TRBJ2-7	TRBD1	TRBV12-3/TRBV12-4	CASSVVSRQGQYF	TGTGCCAGCAGTGTCGTATCTAGACAGGGGCAGTACTTC
few	TRBJ2-3	-	TRBV27	CASSLSNGDTQYF	TGTGCCAGCAGTTTATCGAACGGGGATACGCAGTATTTT
few	TRBJ2-1	TRBD2	TRBV7-2	CASRLAANNEQFF	TGTGCCAGCAGACTAGCGGCTAACAATGAGCAGTTCTTC
many	TRBJ2-5	TRBD1	TRBV28	CASSSPDREETQYF	TGTGCCAGCAGCTCTCCGGACAGGGAAGAGACCCAGTACTTC